The clone carrying this T cell receptor beta chain was observed many times. This sample was included in a study of T cells in Graves' hyperthyroidism and ophthalmopathy. The TCR beta CDR3 regions underwent amplification using RNA transcripts as the source. The HTBI set primed first-round TCR CDR3 RT-PCR. TCRdb passed the multiplex PCR reads through MiXCR, listing each CDR3 protein once. The data contain roughly 630,000 distinct CDR3 sequences, 15% to 18% of them singletons. V lost 0 bases and J 2 bases, leaving 15 bases between the germline ends. Germline loops: CDR1 SGHRS, CDR2 YFSETQ. This CDR3 is built from 17 residues.

The chain combines TRBV5-1 with TRBJ2-1; D is perhaps TRBD1 (5 bases). Material for sequencing was blood. The receptor was isolated from a woman aged 25 to 39 with Graves' hyperthyroidism. The CDR3 DNA reads as TGCGCCAGCAGCTTGGCCTTGCCGCCAGGGACCTACAATGAGCAGTTCTTC. Protein sequence: CASSLALPPGTYNEQFF.